These T cell receptor beta chains were read from a single sample in a study of T cells in Graves' hyperthyroidism and ophthalmopathy. TCRdb independently ran MiXCR on the multiplex PCR reads; one entry per CDR3 protein. The sample holds 600,000 to 700,000 distinct CDR3 sequences, about 15% seen once. Specimen: blood. The source of these receptors is a woman in her 40s with Graves' ophthalmopathy. The CDR3 runs from the conserved cysteine through the conserved F or W.

TRBV6-1	CASSTAGLESETQYF
TRBV9	CASSVVGGLETQYF
TRBV11-3	CASSLVRLGEAFF
TRBV11-2	CASSLGPGGAYEQYF
TRBV30	CAWSSGSGNTIYF
TRBV29-1	CSVEMAGVYTF
TRBV11-1	CASSTQRVENTGELFF
TRBV12-3/TRBV12-4	CASSLRGGSETQYF
TRBV28	CASSFSGVSQPQHF
TRBV2	CASRGENTGELFF
TRBV11-2	CASSTSPSAGETQYF
TRBV12-3/TRBV12-4	CASSLGYGPPATEAFF
TRBV24-1	CATSGRENRGETQYF
TRBV2	CASSDGISYEQYF